This TCR beta chain emerged from a study of OX40 agonist ivuxolimab in advanced cancers. The V end lost 7 bases, the J end lost 2 bases, and 13 bases lay between the germline ends. There are 14 residues in the CDR3. Germline CDR1 reads MDHEN; CDR2 reads SYDVKM. This table comes from immunoSEQ multiplex PCR, and its TCRdb copy is limited to in-frame clones, with some not included. Of over 25,000 clones in the sample, over 75% are singletons; the top ten hold approximately 50%. The chain combines TRBV28 with TRBJ2-3; D call uncertain. The material was CD4+ or CD8+ T cells sorted from blood, obtained in a trial of the OX40 agonist ivuxolimab. The receptor comes from an adult with an advanced solid tumor such as melanoma, head and neck, liver or kidney cancer. In DNA, the CDR3 is TGTGCCAGCAACCCCGACGGATTCACAGATACGCAGTATTTT. Protein product: CASNPDGFTDTQYF.